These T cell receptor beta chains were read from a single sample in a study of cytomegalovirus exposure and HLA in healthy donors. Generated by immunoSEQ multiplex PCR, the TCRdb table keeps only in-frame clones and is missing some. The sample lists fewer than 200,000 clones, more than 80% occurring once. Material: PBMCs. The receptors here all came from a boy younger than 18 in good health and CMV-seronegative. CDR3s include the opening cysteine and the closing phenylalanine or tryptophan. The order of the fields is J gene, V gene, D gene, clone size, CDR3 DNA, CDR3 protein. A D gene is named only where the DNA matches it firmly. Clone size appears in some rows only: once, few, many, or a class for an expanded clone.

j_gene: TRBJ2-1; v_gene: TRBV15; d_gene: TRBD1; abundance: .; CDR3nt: TGTGCCACCAGCAGAGTAGACAGGGCTCTTGAGCAGTTCTTC; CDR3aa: CATSRVDRALEQFF
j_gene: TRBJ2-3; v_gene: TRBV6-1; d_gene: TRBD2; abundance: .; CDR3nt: TGTGCCAGCAGTGCAGATAGCGGGGGATCAGATACGCAGTATTTT; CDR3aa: CASSADSGGSDTQYF
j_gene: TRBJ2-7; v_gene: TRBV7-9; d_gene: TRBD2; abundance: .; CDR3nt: TGTGCCAGCAGCTTAGGAGCTAGCGGGGGAGCCTACGAGCAGTACTTC; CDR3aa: CASSLGASGGAYEQYF
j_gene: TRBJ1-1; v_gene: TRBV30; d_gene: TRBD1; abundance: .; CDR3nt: TGTGCCTGGAGGTACAGGGGGAACACTGAAGCTTTCTTT; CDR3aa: CAWRYRGNTEAFF
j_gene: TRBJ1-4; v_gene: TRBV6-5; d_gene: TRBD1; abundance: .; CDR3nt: TGTGCCAGCAGTATCTCCGGGACAGACTATGAAAAACTGTTTTTT; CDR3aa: CASSISGTDYEKLFF
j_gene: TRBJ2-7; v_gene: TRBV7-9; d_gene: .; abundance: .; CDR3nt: TGTGCCAGCAGCTCTACGGACAAGGTCCTATGGTACTTC; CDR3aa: CASSSTDKVLWYF
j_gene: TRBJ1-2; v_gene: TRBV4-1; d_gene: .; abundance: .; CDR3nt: TGCGCCAGCAGCCAAGAAGGTCACGCAGGGTGGTATGGCTACACCTTC; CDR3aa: CASSQEGHAGWYGYTF
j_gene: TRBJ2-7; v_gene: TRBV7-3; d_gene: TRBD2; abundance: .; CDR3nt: TGTGCCAGCAGCTCGGATACTAGCGGGAGTTTCTACGAGCAGTACTTC; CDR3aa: CASSSDTSGSFYEQYF
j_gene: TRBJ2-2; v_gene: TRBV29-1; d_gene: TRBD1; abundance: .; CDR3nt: TGCAGCGTAGACAGGGGGCTCGGCACCGGGGAGCTGTTTTTT; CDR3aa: CSVDRGLGTGELFF
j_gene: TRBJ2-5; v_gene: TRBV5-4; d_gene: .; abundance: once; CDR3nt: TGTGCCAGCAGCTGGGGGGGCAGGGACGAGACCCAGTACTTC; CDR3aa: CASSWGGRDETQYF
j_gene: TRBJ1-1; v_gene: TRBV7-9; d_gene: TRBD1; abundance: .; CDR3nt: TGTGCCAGCAGCTTGGGACAGGGTGAAGCTTTCTTT; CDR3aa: CASSLGQGEAFF
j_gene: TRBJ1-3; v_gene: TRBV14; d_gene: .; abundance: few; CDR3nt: TGTGCCAGCAGCCAATTGTCAGGGAGGCGAAACACCATATATTTT; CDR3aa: CASSQLSGRRNTIYF
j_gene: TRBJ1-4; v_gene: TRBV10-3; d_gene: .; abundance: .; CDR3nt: TGTGCCATCAGTGGAGGAGCAACTAATGAAAAACTGTTTTTT; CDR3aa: CAISGGATNEKLFF
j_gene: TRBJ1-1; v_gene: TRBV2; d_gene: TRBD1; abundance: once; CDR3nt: TGTGCCAGCAGTGACAGAGACAGGGGGCGACGCCGTTTT; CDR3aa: CASSDRDRGRRRF
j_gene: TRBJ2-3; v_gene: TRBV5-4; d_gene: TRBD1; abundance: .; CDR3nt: TGTGCCAGCAGCCGAATACTGGACAGGGGGACAGATACGCAGTATTTT; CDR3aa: CASSRILDRGTDTQYF
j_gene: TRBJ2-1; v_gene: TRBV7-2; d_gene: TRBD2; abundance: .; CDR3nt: TGTGCCAGCAGCTCCCAGCGGGGGGTATACAATGAGCAGTTCTTC; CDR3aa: CASSSQRGVYNEQFF
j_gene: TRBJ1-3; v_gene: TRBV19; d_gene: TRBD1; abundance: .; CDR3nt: TGTGCCAGTAGTATAATACAGGGGGTTTTAGGAAACACCATATATTTT; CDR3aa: CASSIIQGVLGNTIYF
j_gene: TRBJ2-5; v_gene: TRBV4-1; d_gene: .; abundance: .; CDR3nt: TGCGCCAGCAGCCAAGGAGTGAGCGAAGAGACCCAGTACTTC; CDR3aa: CASSQGVSEETQYF
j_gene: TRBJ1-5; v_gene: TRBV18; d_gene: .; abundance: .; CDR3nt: TGTGCCAGCTCAGCCGGGTCAACGAGCAATCAGCCCCAGCATTTT; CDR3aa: CASSAGSTSNQPQHF